These 8 T cell receptor beta chains share one sample of origin, sequenced in a study of T cell repertoires in cytomegalovirus infection. For these receptors, no antigen is known. TCRdb ran MiXCR on the reads and lists one entry per CDR3 protein. The sample yields fewer than 950,000 distinct CDR3 sequences, approximately 30% seen once. Sequenced here: cultured CD8+ T cells from PBMCs, sampled from culture after CMV antigen stimulation. The receptors originated from a human donor in good health (CMV status not recorded). Some clones in this sample may be carry-over from other donors' samples.

This clonotype appeared many times. This chain joins TRBV2 and TRBJ2-1, with 9 bases aligning to TRBD2. CDR3 size: 14 residues. With V trimmed by 8 bases and J by 3 bases, 5 bases remained unmatched. CDR1 SNHLY and CDR2 FYNNEI come from the germline V gene. In nucleotides, the CDR3 is TGTGCCAGCGGATTAGCGGGGGACTACAATGAGCAGTTCTTC. It translates to CASGLAGDYNEQFF.

This clonotype was recorded a few times. This chain joins TRBV19 and TRBJ2-2; possibly TRBD2 for D (6 bases). This CDR3 has 15 amino acids. Trimming stripped 9 bases from V and 0 bases from J, with 14 bases between. In germline, CDR1 is LNHDA, CDR2 SQIVND (reference sequence). Here the CDR3 DNA reads TGTGCCAGCAGAAGGGGAGGATCGAACACCGGGGAGCTGTTTTTT. Translating gives CASRRGGSNTGELFF.

The chain employs TRBV4-1 and TRBJ1-2; D remains unclear. Germline V lookup: CDR1 MGHRA, CDR2 YSYEKL. CDR3 size: 14 residues. The ends were cut back, 1 base at V and 2 bases at J, with 8 bases in the middle. The CDR3 loop is CASSQGLRNYGYTF. CDR3 in DNA: TGCGCCAGCAGCCAAGGGCTGCGAAACTATGGCTACACCTTC.

This clonotype was counted a few times. V gene TRBV5-4 combines with J gene TRBJ2-7, with 10 bases matching TRBD1. Germline CDR1 and CDR2: SGHNT and YYREEE (reference sequence). CDR3 length: 15 amino acids. V trimming: 0 bases; J trimming: 3 bases; junction bases outside the gene matches: 3. The CDR3 nucleotides are TGTGCCAGCAGCTTGGGAGGGACAGGGGTCTACGAGCAGTACTTC. Translating it yields CASSLGGTGVYEQYF.

This clonotype was seen at least ten times. The chain joins TRBV7-8 to TRBJ1-2; 11 bases line up with TRBD1. V lost 4 bases, J lost 2 bases, and 3 bases stayed unmatched. In germline, CDR1 is SGHVS, CDR2 FQNEAQ. This CDR3 spans 15 amino acids. The CDR3 DNA follows: TGTGCCAGCAGCTACGGACAGGGGGCGAACTATGGCTACACCTTC. Protein product: CASSYGQGANYGYTF.

This chain links TRBV18 with TRBJ1-1; D remains ambiguous. The CDR3 sequence is 15 residues long. V gave up 4 bases and J gave up 1 base, with 13 bases separating them. Germline loops: CDR1 KGHSH, CDR2 LQKENI. The CDR3 DNA sequence: TGTGCCAGCTCACTCAAAGAGGCAGGGAACACTGAAGCTTTCTTT. Translating gives CASSLKEAGNTEAFF.

Of note for this clonotype: Relative to the germline gene, one junction end is altered; a read error may explain this. The gene calls are TRBV7-7 and TRBJ2-3; the D is unclear. Germline V CDR1 and CDR2: SSHAT, FNYEAQ (reference sequence). This CDR3 spans 13 amino acids. The CDR3 reads CASSIRPEDTQYF. The CDR3 DNA follows: TGTGCTAGCAGCATTCGACCGGAAGATACGCAGTATTTT. The full variable domain, in which reference TRBV7-7 and TRBJ2-3 provide the parts outside the CDR3, is GAGVSQSPRYKVTKRGQDVTLRCDPISSHATLYWYQQALGQGPEFLTYFNYEAQPDKSGLPSDRFSAERPEGSISTLTIQRTEQRDSAMYRCASSIRPEDTQYFGPGTRLTVL.

The chain employs TRBV4-2 and TRBJ2-5; 8 positions agree with TRBD2. The V segment lost 4 bases and the J segment 0 bases; nucleotides outside the gene matches: 10. Germline CDR1 and CDR2: LGHNA and YNFKEQ. The CDR3 totals 17 residues. CDR3: CASSLMGQRGYQETQYF. The CDR3 DNA sequence: TGTGCCAGCAGCCTCATGGGGCAGCGGGGGTACCAAGAGACCCAGTACTTC.